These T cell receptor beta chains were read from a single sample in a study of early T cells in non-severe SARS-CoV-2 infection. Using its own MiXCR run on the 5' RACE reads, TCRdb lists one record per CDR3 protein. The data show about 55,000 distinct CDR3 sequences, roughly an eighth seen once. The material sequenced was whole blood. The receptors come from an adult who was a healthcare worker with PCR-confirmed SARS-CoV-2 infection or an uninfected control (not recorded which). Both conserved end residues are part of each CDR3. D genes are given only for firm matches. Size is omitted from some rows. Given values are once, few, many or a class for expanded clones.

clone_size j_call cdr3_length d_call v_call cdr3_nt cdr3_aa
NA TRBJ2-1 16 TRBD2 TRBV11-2 TGTGCCAGCAGCTCCTTAGGCGGGGGGGAAACGCGGGAGCAGTTCTTC CASSSLGGGETREQFF
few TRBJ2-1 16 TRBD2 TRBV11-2 TGTGCCAGCAGCACCCTTGCGGGGGGGACTAGGAATGAGCAGTTCTTC CASSTLAGGTRNEQFF
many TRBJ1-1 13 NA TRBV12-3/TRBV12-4 TGTGCCAGCAGTTTTTCCGTGAACACTGAAGCTTTCTTT CASSFSVNTEAFF
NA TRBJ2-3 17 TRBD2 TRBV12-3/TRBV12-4 TGTGCCAGCAGTGGACGGGCTAGCGGGGGGGCGGCAGATACGCAGTATTTT CASSGRASGGAADTQYF
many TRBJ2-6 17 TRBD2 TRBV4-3 TGCGCCAGCAGCCTTAGCGGGGGGGCCTCTGGGGCCAACGTCCTGACTTTC CASSLSGGASGANVLTF
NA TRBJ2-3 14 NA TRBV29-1 TGCAGCGTTGAACTGGGAGACCGCACAGATACGCAGTATTTT CSVELGDRTDTQYF
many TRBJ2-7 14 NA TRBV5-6 TGTGCCAGCAGCTTGGGGGTACCGGGCGGCGAGCAGTACTTC CASSLGVPGGEQYF
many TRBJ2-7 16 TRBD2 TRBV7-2 TGTGCCAGCAGCTTTACAATAGCGGGGGCAACCTACGAGCAGTACTTC CASSFTIAGATYEQYF
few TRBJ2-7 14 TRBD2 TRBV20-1 TGCAGTGCCCCGAGCGGGGGGCTCCTCTACGAGCAGTACTTC CSAPSGGLLYEQYF
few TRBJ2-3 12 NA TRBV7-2 TGTGCCAGCAGCCCCCTCCCAGATACGCAGTATTTT CASSPLPDTQYF
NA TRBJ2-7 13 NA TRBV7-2 TGTGCCAGCAGCTTAGATAGTCCGTACGAGCAGTACTTC CASSLDSPYEQYF
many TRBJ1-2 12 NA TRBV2 TGTGCCAGCATAAGGGTTGACTATGGCTACACCTTC CASIRVDYGYTF
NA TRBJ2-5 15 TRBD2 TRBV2 TGTGCCAGCAAGCCTAGCGGGGGATTTCAAGAGACCCAGTACTTC CASKPSGGFQETQYF
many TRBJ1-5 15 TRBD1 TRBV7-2 TGTGCCAGCAGCTCAACAGGGGATAGCAATCAGCCCCAGCATTTT CASSSTGDSNQPQHF
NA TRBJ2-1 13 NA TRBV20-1 TGCAGTGCTAGAGGGGGACCTTACAATGAGCAGTTCTTC CSARGGPYNEQFF
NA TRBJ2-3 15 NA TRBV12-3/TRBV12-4 TGTGCCAGCAGTTTAGAAGGGGCGAGCACAGATACGCAGTATTTT CASSLEGASTDTQYF
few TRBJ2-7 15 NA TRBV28 TGTGCCAGCAGCCCCATCGCGACAGTTGCCTACGAGCAGTACTTC CASSPIATVAYEQYF
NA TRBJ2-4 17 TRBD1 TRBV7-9 TGTGCCAGCAGCCCGAGGTCGGGGCAGGGGGTTCGAGACATTCAGTACTTC CASSPRSGQGVRDIQYF
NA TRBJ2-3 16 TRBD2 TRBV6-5 TGTGCCAGCAGCAAAGCCGGGACTAGAAACATAGATACGCAGTATTTT CASSKAGTRNIDTQYF
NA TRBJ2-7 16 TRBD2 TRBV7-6 TGTGCCAGCAGCTCCCTTTCAGCGGGGGGCGTTTACGAGCAGTACTTC CASSSLSAGGVYEQYF
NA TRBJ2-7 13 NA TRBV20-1 TGCAGTGCTCACGCTCCAGGGGCCGGCGAGCAGTACTTC CSAHAPGAGEQYF
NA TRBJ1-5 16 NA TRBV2 TGTGCCAGCAGTGAAACGGGTGGACGGTGGAATCAGCCCCAGCATTTT CASSETGGRWNQPQHF
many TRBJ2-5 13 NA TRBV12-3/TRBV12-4 TGTGCCAGCAGTATAACAGGGACGGAGACCCAGTACTTC CASSITGTETQYF
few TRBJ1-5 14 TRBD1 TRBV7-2 TGTGCCAGCAGCTTTCCCCCTGCAGACAGGGCCCAGCATTTT CASSFPPADRAQHF
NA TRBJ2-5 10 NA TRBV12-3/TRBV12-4 TGTGCCAGCAGAGGGGCGGTCCAGTACTTC CASRGAVQYF
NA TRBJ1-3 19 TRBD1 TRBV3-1 TGTGCCAGCAGCTCAACAGGGGCGCTACCCTCTTATTCTGGAAACACCATATATTTT CASSSTGALPSYSGNTIYF
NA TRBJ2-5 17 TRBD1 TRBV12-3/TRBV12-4 TGTGCCAGCAGTCCCTGGAGACAGGGGGGCCCCCAAGAGACCCAGTACTTC CASSPWRQGGPQETQYF
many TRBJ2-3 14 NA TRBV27 TGTGCCAGCAGTTTAGGGGACAGCACAGATACGCAGTATTTT CASSLGDSTDTQYF
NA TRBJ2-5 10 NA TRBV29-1 TGCAGCGTTGATCGGGAGACCCAGTACTTC CSVDRETQYF
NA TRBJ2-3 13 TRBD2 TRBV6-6 TGTGCCAGCACGGGGGGTGTCACAGATACGCAGTATTTT CASTGGVTDTQYF
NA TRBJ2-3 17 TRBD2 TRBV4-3 TGCGCCAGCAGCCAAGATCTGGGCGGGAGCCGCACAGATACGCAGTATTTT CASSQDLGGSRTDTQYF
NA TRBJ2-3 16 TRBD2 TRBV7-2 TGTGCCAGCAGCTTAGTTGCGGGGGGTTACACAGATACGCAGTATTTT CASSLVAGGYTDTQYF
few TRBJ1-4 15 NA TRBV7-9 TGTGCCAGCAGCCCGGGCAGGGGTCCTAATGAAAAACTGTTTTTT CASSPGRGPNEKLFF
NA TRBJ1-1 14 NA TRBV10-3 TGTGCCATCAGTGCGACAGAAATGAACACTGAAGCTTTCTTT CAISATEMNTEAFF
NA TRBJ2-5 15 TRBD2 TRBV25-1 TGTGCCAGCAGTGAATTTACTAGCGGGGGAGAGACCCAGTACTTC CASSEFTSGGETQYF
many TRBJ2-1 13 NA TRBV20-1 TGCAGTGCTAGGGGACCGAGGCCAAATGAGCAGTTCTTC CSARGPRPNEQFF
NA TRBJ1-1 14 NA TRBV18 TGTGCCAGCTCACCACTGGACTCGAACACTGAAGCTTTCTTT CASSPLDSNTEAFF
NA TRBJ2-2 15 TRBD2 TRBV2 TGTGCCAGCAGCGGTAGCGGGGGGCCACGAGGGGAGCTGTTTTTT CASSGSGGPRGELFF
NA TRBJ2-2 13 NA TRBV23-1 TGCGCCAGCAGCCGGGGGTTGGACGGGGAGCTGTTTTTT CASSRGLDGELFF
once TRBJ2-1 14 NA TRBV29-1 TGCAGCGTTCGTGAACAGGCCTCCTACAATGAGCAGTTCTTC CSVREQASYNEQFF
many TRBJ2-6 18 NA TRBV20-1 TGCAGTGCTAGAGATCGGATAAGAGGGGGGTCTGGGGCCAACGTCCTGACTTTC CSARDRIRGGSGANVLTF
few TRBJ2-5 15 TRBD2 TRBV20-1 TGCAGTGCTAGAGTCAGCGGGGGGGCTCGAGAGACCCAGTACTTC CSARVSGGARETQYF
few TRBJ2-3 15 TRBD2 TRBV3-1 TGTGCCAGCAGCCTAACCCGGACTAGCAAAGATACGCAGTATTTT CASSLTRTSKDTQYF
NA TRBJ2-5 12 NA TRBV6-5 TGTGCCAGCAGTTACGGCAAGGAGACCCAGTACTTC CASSYGKETQYF
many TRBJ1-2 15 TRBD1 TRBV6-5 TGTGCCAGCAGTCCGGGACAGGGCTTTTTAAGGGGCTACACCTTC CASSPGQGFLRGYTF
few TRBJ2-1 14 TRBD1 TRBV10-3 TGTGCCATCAGTAACAGGGGGTCGGGTAATGAGCAGTTCTTC CAISNRGSGNEQFF
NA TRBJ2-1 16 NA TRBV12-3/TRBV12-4 TGTGCCAGCCTAGCGTTAGTGGGGGGGGCCGGGAATGAGCAGTTCTTC CASLALVGGAGNEQFF
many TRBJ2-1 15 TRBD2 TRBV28 TGTGCCAGCAGTTCTAGCGGGGAAAACTACAATGAGCAGTTCTTC CASSSSGENYNEQFF
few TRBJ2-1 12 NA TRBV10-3 TGTGCCATCAGTGAAAGGGACAATGAGCAGTTCTTC CAISERDNEQFF
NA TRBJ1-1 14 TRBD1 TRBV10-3 TGTGCCATCCAAGCAGGACAGGCGAACACTGAAGCTTTCTTT CAIQAGQANTEAFF
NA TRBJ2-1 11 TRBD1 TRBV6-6 TGTGCAGCGACAGGGATCAATGAGCAGTTCTTC CAATGINEQFF
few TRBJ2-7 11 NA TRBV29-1 TGCAGCGTTGGAGAAGGGTACGAGCAGTACTTC CSVGEGYEQYF
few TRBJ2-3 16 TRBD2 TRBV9 TGTGCCAGCAGCGGCCCTAGCGGGGGGGCCGTAGATACGCAGTATTTT CASSGPSGGAVDTQYF
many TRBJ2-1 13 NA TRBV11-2 TGTGCCAGCAGCTGGACAGATTACAATGAGCAGTTCTTC CASSWTDYNEQFF
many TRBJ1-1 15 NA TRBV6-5 TGTGCCAGCAGTTACTCGAACAGCAAGAACACTGAAGCTTTCTTT CASSYSNSKNTEAFF